This TCR beta chain was recovered during a study of cytomegalovirus exposure and HLA in healthy donors. Background on the study: Ancestry clustering placed around 80% of roughly 410 genotyped donors in the Caucasian-associated cluster. Study-wide results and caveats: Later on, an analysis tied approximately 17,000 TCR beta sequences to HLA alleles at 0.05 false discovery rate. The investigators catalogued 150 to 200 TCR beta chains as cytomegalovirus-associated. A later analysis linked a missense DCLRE1C variant to TCR beta V- and J-gene trimming.

Germline CDR1 reads SGHAT; CDR2 reads FQNNGV. With 4 bases clipped from V and 2 bases from J, the junction kept 7 bases outside the gene matches. The CDR3 spans 15 residues. The primer mix had 60 Vbeta and 13 Jbeta primers. The table came from immunoSEQ multiplex PCR; TCRdb's copy has only in-frame clones and leaves some out. The sample consists of roughly 250,000 clones, roughly 70% of them appearing once. Comment on this clone: Its antigen is not identified.

The clonotype comes from a female donor in good health and CMV-seronegative. The sample taken for sequencing was PBMCs. The chain is built from TRBV11-2 and TRBJ2-5; 7 nucleotides align to TRBD1. CDR3 sequence: CASSSIGDRQETQYF. The DNA of the CDR3 is TGTGCCAGCAGCTCAATAGGGGACAGACAAGAGACCCAGTACTTC.